The 26 T cell receptor beta chains below were found in one sample sequenced in a study of metastatic and nonmetastatic thyroid tumors. TCRdb used MiXCR to call clones anew from the PCR reads. The repertoire holds some 30,000 clones, with less than 20% as singletons. No patient had received any treatment before thyroid surgery. The specimen sequenced was blood. Receptor source: a female donor with papillary thyroid cancer or a benign thyroid nodule (not recorded which). Some clones in this sample may be carry-over from other donors' samples.

The CDR3 region has the DNA TGTGCCAGCAGCTTAGGGAACAGGGGAAACACTGAAGCTTTCTTT. Protein: CASSLGNRGNTEAFF. V is TRBV7-2 and J is TRBJ1-1; 7 bases match TRBD1. J was trimmed by 2 bases and V by 1 base; bases with no gene match: 4. This CDR3 spans 15 amino acids. Looked up from germline, CDR1 is SGHTA and CDR2 is FQGNSA.

This clone turned up a few times. The J gene is TRBJ2-5, the V gene TRBV27, with 10 positions matching TRBD1. Germline CDR1 reads MNHEY; CDR2 reads SMNVEV (reference sequence). The V gene end was trimmed by 4 bases and the J gene end by 6 bases; junction bases not matched to a gene: 5. The CDR3 has 14 residues. The CDR3 DNA sequence: TGTGCCAGCAGTTCCGGGACAGGGGTAAAGACCCAGTACTTC. This codes for CASSSGTGVKTQYF.

This clone was picked up a small number of times. A much larger clone lies a single base off, so this may be a read error. This chain links TRBV7-6 with TRBJ1-4, with 7 bases matching TRBD1. The length of the CDR3 is 15 residues. Germline V CDR1 and CDR2: SGHVS, FNYEAQ. Written as DNA, the CDR3 is TGTGCCAACAGCCGACAGGGTACGGACGGTGAAAAACTGTTTTTT. Its protein is CANSRQGTDGEKLFF.

This clone was detected once. The chain couples TRBV7-9 to TRBJ1-3; perhaps TRBD1 as D (6 bases). In germline, CDR1 is SEHNR, CDR2 FQNEAQ (reference sequence). V was clipped by 5 bases and J by 3 bases, with 14 bases between them. This CDR3 is built from 15 residues. CDR3 DNA: TGTGCCAGCAGCGCACAGGGCGCGAGTGGAAACACCATATATTTT. It codes for CASSAQGASGNTIYF.

This clone occurred a few times. This CDR3 is CASSSYREEEEKLFF. In DNA, the CDR3 is TGTGCCAGCAGTTCCTACAGGGAAGAGGAGGAAAAACTGTTTTTT. The V gene is TRBV28, the J gene TRBJ1-4, with D perhaps TRBD1 (6 bases). This CDR3 spans 15 amino acids. The V gene lost 4 bases and the J gene lost 8 bases, with 17 bases spanning the gap. Germline V lookup: CDR1 MDHEN, CDR2 SYDVKM.

The table lists this clone with many counts. A read error is possible here, since a much larger clone lies one base away. This chain links TRBV6-6 with TRBJ1-5; D remains unclear. CDR1 is MNHNY, CDR2 SVGAGI, per germline (reference sequence). This CDR3 is built from 13 residues. The CDR3 coding sequence is TGTGCCAGCAGTTACTCAGAGGGTCAGCCCCGGCATTTT. As protein: CASSYSEGQPRHF.

This clone was counted only a few times. The chain employs TRBV15 and TRBJ2-2; the match to TRBD2 covers 7 bases. Trimming removed 8 bases from V and 1 base from J; junction bases left unmatched: 7. CDR1 is LNHNV and CDR2 is YYDKDF in the germline V gene (reference sequence). The CDR3 consists of 15 residues. For the CDR3, the DNA is TGTGCCACCCTCCCGGGCGGGGGGAACACCGGGGAGCTGTTTTTT. Translation: CATLPGGGNTGELFF.

The genes are TRBV5-1 and TRBJ2-1; D is unresolved. The CDR3 spans 15 residues. Germline loops: CDR1 SGHRS, CDR2 YFSETQ. V lost 4 bases and J 4 bases, leaving 15 bases between the germline ends. CDR3 DNA: TGCGCCAGCAGCCCCCTCTCCGCGAGTTACAATGAGCAGTTCTTC. This translates into CASSPLSASYNEQFF.

This clone turned up a few times. The chain carries TRBV12-3 or TRBV12-4 and TRBJ1-1, with D uncertain. The CDR3 contains 13 residues. Trimming shortened V by 2 bases and J by 0 bases, and 4 bases separated the two germline ends. CDR3 coding DNA: TGTGCCAGCAGTTTACAATTGAACACTGAAGCTTTCTTT. It translates to CASSLQLNTEAFF.

In this sample, this clone turned up a few times. The J gene is TRBJ2-3, the V gene TRBV6-1, with 9 bases matching TRBD2. This CDR3 has 15 residues. The trim removed 7 bases at V and 2 bases at J, leaving 7 bases unmatched. CDR1 MNHNS and CDR2 SASEGT come from the germline V gene. CDR3 loop: CASTAGGPHTDTQYF. The CDR3 nucleotides are TGTGCCAGCACAGCGGGAGGTCCTCACACAGATACGCAGTATTTT.

This clone was picked up many times. The genes are TRBV9 and TRBJ2-5; the D gene is possibly TRBD2 (6 bases). The length of the CDR3 is 13 residues. CDR1 and CDR2 (germline): SGDLS, YYNGEE. The ends were cut back, 5 bases at V and 7 bases at J, with 15 bases in the middle. The CDR3 sequence: CASRTGTSGTQYF. In DNA, the CDR3 is TGTGCCAGCAGGACCGGGACTTCGGGGACCCAGTACTTC.

This clone was seen a handful of times. The chain combines TRBV6-6 with TRBJ1-2; 7 bases align to TRBD1. Germline CDR1 reads MNHNY; CDR2 reads SVGAGI (reference sequence). Trimming took 0 bases from V and 2 from J; bases not matched to a gene: 3. The CDR3 length is 15 residues. CDR3 residues: CASSYSSRGNYGYTF. The CDR3 DNA reads TGTGCCAGCAGTTACTCATCCAGGGGGAACTATGGCTACACCTTC.

This clone was recorded many times. This chain links TRBV7-2 with TRBJ2-5; 9 bases agree with TRBD2. This CDR3 is 17 amino acids long. V lost 1 base, J lost 5 bases, and 11 bases stayed unmatched. Germline V lookup: CDR1 SGHTA, CDR2 FQGNSA. CDR3 nucleotides: TGTGCCAGCAGCTTAGTGGCTAGCGGGACTCCTCCGGAGACCCAGTACTTC. The encoded protein is CASSLVASGTPPETQYF.

The chain uses TRBV19 and TRBJ2-2; D might be TRBD1 (5 bases). The length of the CDR3 is 16 residues. Germline CDR1 is LNHDA and CDR2 is SQIVND (reference sequence). Trimming removed 1 base at V and 2 bases at J, with 11 bases between. The CDR3 loop is CASSIVGAGNTGELFF. CDR3 coding DNA: TGTGCCAGTAGTATAGTAGGGGCAGGAAACACCGGGGAGCTGTTTTTT.

J is TRBJ1-2 and V is TRBV9, with unresolved D. V shed 0 bases and J shed 7 bases, with 7 bases lying between them. This CDR3 has 12 residues. The germline CDR1 and CDR2 sequences are SGDLS and YYNGEE. CDR3 sequence (DNA): TGTGCCAGCAGCGTAGCAGGAGGTGGCTACACCTTC. It is translated as CASSVAGGGYTF. The full variable domain, with the rest looked up from reference TRBV9 and TRBJ1-2, is DSGVTQTPKHLITATGQRVTLRCSPRSGDLSVYWYQQSLDQGLQFLIQYYNGEERAKGNILERFSAQQFPDLHSELNLSSLELGDSALYFCASSVAGGGYTFGSGTRLTVV.

Here the CDR3 DNA reads TGTGCCAGCACCCACCCTAGAGGAGGGGATACGCAGTATTTT. Its protein is CASTHPRGGDTQYF. V gene TRBV28 combines with J gene TRBJ2-3; weak D call: TRBD2 (6 bases). The CDR3 contains 14 residues. Trimming removed 7 bases at V and 6 bases at J, with 17 bases between. Germline lookup yields CDR1 MDHEN and CDR2 SYDVKM.

A note on this clone: A read error may produce the germline difference seen at one junction end. V usage is TRBV27 and J usage is TRBJ1-1; TRBD1 aligns across 7 bases. The CDR3 totals 15 residues. The germline V gene has CDR1 MNHEY and CDR2 SMNVEV (reference sequence). The CDR3 loop is CASSFSEVGGTECLF. CDR3 nucleotides: TGTGCCAGCAGTTTTTCGGAAGTAGGGGGCACTGAATGTTTATTT.

V and J are TRBV20-1 and TRBJ2-7; 11 positions agree with TRBD2. CDR3 length equals 17 residues. Germline V CDR1 and CDR2: DFQATT, SNEGSKA (reference sequence). The V and J ends lost 4 bases and 5 bases, in that order; junction bases with no gene match: 16. CDR3 loop: CSATGQISGRAVDEQYF. The CDR3 region has the DNA TGCAGTGCTACGGGACAGATTAGCGGGAGGGCCGTCGACGAGCAGTACTTC.

In this sample, this clone turned up many times. This rearrangement joins TRBV6-1 to TRBJ1-1, with unresolved D. The CDR3 totals 13 residues. Per germline, CDR1 MNHNS and CDR2 SASEGT. V was cut by 6 bases and J by 4 bases, with 12 bases left in between. As DNA, the CDR3 is TGTGCCAGCAGCTCGGGGTGGGCCACTGAAGCTTTCTTT. It translates to CASSSGWATEAFF.

This clone was recorded at least ten times. This chain connects TRBV28 to TRBJ1-1, with no clear D. V was cut by 4 bases and J by 4 bases, with 13 bases left in between. The CDR3 contains 14 residues. Germline-derived CDR1 and CDR2 are MDHEN and SYDVKM. The CDR3 is CASSYSRPGTEAFF. CDR3 DNA sequence: TGTGCCAGCAGTTATTCGAGGCCGGGCACTGAAGCTTTCTTT.

In its sample, this clone was seen a few times. The chain employs TRBV6-1 and TRBJ1-1, with D unresolved. The CDR3 totals 12 residues. CDR1 is MNHNS and CDR2 is SASEGT in the germline V gene. The V end lost 7 bases, the J end lost 0 bases, and 6 bases lay between the germline ends. This chain's CDR3 is CASIPMNTEAFF. CDR3 DNA: TGTGCCAGCATTCCCATGAACACTGAAGCTTTCTTT.

A word on this clone: With a much larger clone just one base away, this may be a read error. The chain links TRBV6-1 to TRBJ1-2; TRBD1 matches 8 bases. V lost 10 bases to trimming and J lost 6 bases; unmatched junction nucleotides: 10. The V gene's germline CDR1 is MNHNS and CDR2 SASEGT. The CDR3 is 13 residues long. The CDR3 region has the DNA TGTGCCAACAGGACGACAGGGGCGAATGGCTACACCTTC. Translation: CANRTTGANGYTF.

Ten or more counts support this clone. This sequence joins TRBV19 and TRBJ2-1, with a tentative D call TRBD1 (5 bases). V shed 3 bases and J shed 4 bases, with 16 bases lying between them. CDR1 and CDR2 (germline): LNHDA, SQIVND (reference sequence). This CDR3 spans 16 amino acids. Here the CDR3 reads CASSMTVNTLYNEQFF. The CDR3 DNA is TGTGCCAGTAGTATGACAGTCAATACTTTGTACAATGAGCAGTTCTTC.

This clone was counted at least ten times. The gene calls are TRBV4-2 and TRBJ1-1; D is ambiguous. This CDR3 contains 14 residues. Germline lookup yields CDR1 LGHNA and CDR2 YNFKEQ. V gave up 0 bases and J gave up 0 bases, with 5 bases separating them. In DNA, the CDR3 is TGTGCCAGCAGCCAAGATTACCTGAACACTGAAGCTTTCTTT. Translating gives CASSQDYLNTEAFF.

The J gene is TRBJ2-1, the V gene TRBV20-1; D gene unclear. Germline values: CDR1 DFQATT, CDR2 SNEGSKA (reference sequence). The CDR3 covers 13 residues. Trimming stripped 1 base from V and 15 bases from J, with 19 bases between. In nucleotides, the CDR3 is TGCAGTGCTAGAGGTGTGGGCTCGACGGCGGCGTTCTTC. Its translation is CSARGVGSTAAFF.

This clone was seen many times. The chain uses TRBV10-3 and TRBJ1-5; possibly TRBD1 for D (6 bases). Trimming shortened V by 11 bases and J by 4 bases, and 12 bases separated the two germline ends. Germline-derived CDR1 and CDR2 are ENHRY and SYGVKD. This CDR3 is built from 12 residues. Here the CDR3 reads CAVGTGNQPQHF. The CDR3 bases are TGTGCCGTTGGTACAGGGAATCAGCCCCAGCATTTT.